The 4 T cell receptor beta chains in this list originate from one sample, sequenced in a study of shared clonotypes between healthy human individuals. The method was immunoSEQ multiplex PCR; TCRdb's version includes in-frame clones alone and lacks a portion of them. The sample contains some 650,000 clones, approximately 97% of which appear only once. The sequencing input was naive CD4+ T cells sorted from blood. The subset denotes: CD45RA+ positively selected. The source is a woman aged 30 to 39 in good health.

J is TRBJ2-7 and V is TRBV5-4; TRBD1 or TRBD2 may be the D gene (7 bases each). The CDR3 spans 16 residues. Trimming removed 4 bases at V and 2 bases at J, with 19 bases between. Germline CDR1 and CDR2: SGHNT and YYREEE (reference sequence). CDR3: CASSQGGAGRTYEQYF. The DNA of the CDR3 is TGTGCCAGCAGCCAGGGGGGGGCAGGGAGGACCTACGAGCAGTACTTC.

V is TRBV7-9 and J is TRBJ2-1; D gene ambiguous. The CDR3 covers 19 residues. Germline CDR1 is SEHNR and CDR2 is FQNEAQ (reference sequence). Trimming cost V 5 bases and J 1 base, with 24 bases left between them. The CDR3 is CASSPKVRLSNRSYNEQFF. CDR3 nucleotides: TGTGCCAGCAGCCCAAAGGTAAGGTTATCTAATAGGTCCTACAATGAGCAGTTCTTC. The whole variable domain, remainder taken from reference TRBV7-9 and TRBJ2-1, is DTGVSQNPRHKITKRGQNVTFRCDPISEHNRLYWYRQTLGQGPEFLTYFQNEAQLEKSRLLSDRFSAERPKGSFSTLEIQRTEQGDSAMYLCASSPKVRLSNRSYNEQFFGPGTRLTVL.

CDR3 in amino acids: CASSRLGQGGNSGNTIYF. CDR3 bases: TGCGCCAGCAGCCGACTAGGACAGGGGGGAAACTCTGGAAACACCATATATTTT. V and J are TRBV4-1 and TRBJ1-3, with 10 nucleotides matching TRBD1. Germline V CDR1 and CDR2: MGHRA, YSYEKL. With V trimmed by 4 bases and J by 0 bases, 9 bases remained unmatched. The CDR3 spans 18 residues.

The chain combines TRBV6-1 with TRBJ1-5, with D possibly TRBD1 on 5 matching bases. Germline CDR1 reads MNHNS; CDR2 reads SASEGT. The CDR3 has 17 amino acids. Trimming shortened V by 1 base and J by 0 bases, and 13 bases separated the two germline ends. CDR3: CASSEGGASLSNQPQHF. The CDR3 DNA reads as TGTGCCAGCAGTGAAGGTGGGGCAAGCCTTAGCAATCAGCCCCAGCATTTT.